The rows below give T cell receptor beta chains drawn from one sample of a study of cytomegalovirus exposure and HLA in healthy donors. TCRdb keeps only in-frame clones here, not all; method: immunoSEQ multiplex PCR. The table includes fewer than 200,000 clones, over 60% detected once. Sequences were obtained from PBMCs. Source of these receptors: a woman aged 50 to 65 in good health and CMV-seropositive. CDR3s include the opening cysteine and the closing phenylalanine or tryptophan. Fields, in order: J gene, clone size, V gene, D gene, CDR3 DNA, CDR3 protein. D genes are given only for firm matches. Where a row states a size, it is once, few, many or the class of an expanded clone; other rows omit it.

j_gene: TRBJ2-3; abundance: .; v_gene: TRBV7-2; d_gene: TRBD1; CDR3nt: TGTGCCAGCAGCCAATACGGGACAGGGGTCCCAGATACGCAGTATTTT; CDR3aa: CASSQYGTGVPDTQYF
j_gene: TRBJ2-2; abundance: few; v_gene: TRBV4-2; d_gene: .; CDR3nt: TGTGCCAGCAGCCCGGAGGTAGCTTCGAACACCGGGGAGCTGTTTTTT; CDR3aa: CASSPEVASNTGELFF
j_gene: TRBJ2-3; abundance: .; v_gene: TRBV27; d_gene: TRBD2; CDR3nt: TGTGCCAGCAGTTCGACAGGGACGGGACTAGCGGGAGTATTGAGCACAGATACGCAGTATTTT; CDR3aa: CASSSTGTGLAGVLSTDTQYF
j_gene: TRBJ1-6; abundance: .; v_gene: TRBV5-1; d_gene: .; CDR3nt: TGCGCCAGCAGCTTGACAGGGAGTTATAATTCACCCCTCCACTTT; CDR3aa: CASSLTGSYNSPLHF
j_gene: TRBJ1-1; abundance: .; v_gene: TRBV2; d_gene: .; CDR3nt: TGTGCCAGCACACCCAGCGGGGTGGACACTGAAGCTTTCTTT; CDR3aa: CASTPSGVDTEAFF
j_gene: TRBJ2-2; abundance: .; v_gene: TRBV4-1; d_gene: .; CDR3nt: TGCGCCAGCAGCCAAGTCCCACTAGCGAACACCGGGGAGCTGTTTTTT; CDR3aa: CASSQVPLANTGELFF
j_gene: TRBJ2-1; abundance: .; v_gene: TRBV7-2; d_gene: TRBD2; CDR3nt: TGTGCCAGCAGACGGGGGGGCGGGAATGAGCAGTTCTTC; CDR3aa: CASRRGGGNEQFF
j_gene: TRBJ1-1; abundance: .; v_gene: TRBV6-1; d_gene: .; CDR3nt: TGTGCCAGCCCTAGAGGAGAACTCAACACTGAAGCTTTCTTT; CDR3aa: CASPRGELNTEAFF
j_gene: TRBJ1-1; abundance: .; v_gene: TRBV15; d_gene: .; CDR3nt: TGTGCCACCAGCAGAGCGACAGATGGGGCTTTCTTT; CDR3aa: CATSRATDGAFF
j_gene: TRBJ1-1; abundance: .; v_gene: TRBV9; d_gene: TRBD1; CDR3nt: TGTGCCAGCACCCCGGGACAGGGGTACACTGAAGCTTTCTTT; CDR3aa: CASTPGQGYTEAFF
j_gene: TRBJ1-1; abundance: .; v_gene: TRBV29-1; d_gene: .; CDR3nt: TGCAGCCCCCCGGACACTGAAGCTTTCTTT; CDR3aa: CSPPDTEAFF
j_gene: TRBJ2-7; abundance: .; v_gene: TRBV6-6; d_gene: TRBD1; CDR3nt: TGTGCCAGCAGTTACGGGCCTAGGACAGGTGGTTACGAGCAGTACTTC; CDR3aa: CASSYGPRTGGYEQYF
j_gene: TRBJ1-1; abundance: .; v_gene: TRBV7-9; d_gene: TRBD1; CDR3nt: TGTGCCAGCAGCTTTGACCCGGGACAGGGGAGCCCTGAAGCTTTCTTT; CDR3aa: CASSFDPGQGSPEAFF
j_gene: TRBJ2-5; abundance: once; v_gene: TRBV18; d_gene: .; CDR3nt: TGTGCCAGCTCAAAGAGTCAACAAGAGACCCAGTACTTC; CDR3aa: CASSKSQQETQYF
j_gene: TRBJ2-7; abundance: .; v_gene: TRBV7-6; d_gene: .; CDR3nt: TGTGCCAGCAGCTTAGGGGCGGGCGCCGCCTACGAGCAGTACTTC; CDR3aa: CASSLGAGAAYEQYF
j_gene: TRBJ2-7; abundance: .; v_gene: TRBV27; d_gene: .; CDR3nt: TGTGCCAGCAGTTTGGGCAACTCCTACGAGCAGTACTTC; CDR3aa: CASSLGNSYEQYF
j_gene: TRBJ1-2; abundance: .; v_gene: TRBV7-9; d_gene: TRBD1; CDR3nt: TGTGCCAGCAGCCAGATCACCGGGACAGTTGGGTATGGCTACACCTTC; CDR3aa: CASSQITGTVGYGYTF
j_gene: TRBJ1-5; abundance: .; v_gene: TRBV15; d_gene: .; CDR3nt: TGTGCCACCAGCAGAGCCGGTCTAAATCAGCCCCAGCATTTT; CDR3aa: CATSRAGLNQPQHF
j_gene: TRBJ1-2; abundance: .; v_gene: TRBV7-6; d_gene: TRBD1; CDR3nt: TGTGCCAGCAGCCCTGGACAGGGGATAGACTATGGCTACACCTTC; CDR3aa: CASSPGQGIDYGYTF
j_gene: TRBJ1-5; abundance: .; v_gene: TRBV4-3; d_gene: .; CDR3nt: TGCGCCAGCAGCCAAGATTTCCGTAGCAATCAGCCCCAGCATTTT; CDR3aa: CASSQDFRSNQPQHF
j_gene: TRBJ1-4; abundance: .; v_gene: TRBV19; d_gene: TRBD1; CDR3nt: TGTGCCAGTCAGGCAGGGGGAGGAGAAAAACTGTTTTTT; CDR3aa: CASQAGGGEKLFF
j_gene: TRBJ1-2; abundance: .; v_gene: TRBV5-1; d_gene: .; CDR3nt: TGCGCCAGCAGCTCAGGGACAACTGGGGGCTACACCTTC; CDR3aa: CASSSGTTGGYTF
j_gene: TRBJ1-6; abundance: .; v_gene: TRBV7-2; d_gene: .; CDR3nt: TGTGCCAGCAGCTTTACGACAGCCCAGAATTCACCCCTCCACTTT; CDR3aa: CASSFTTAQNSPLHF
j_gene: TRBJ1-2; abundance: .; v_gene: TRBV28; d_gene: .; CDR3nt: TGTGCCAGCAGTAAAAGACAGCACCTCTATGGCTACACCTTC; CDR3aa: CASSKRQHLYGYTF
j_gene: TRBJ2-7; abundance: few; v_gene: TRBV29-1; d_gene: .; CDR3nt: TGCAGCGTTGGAGGGTTAGGAAACGAGCAGTACTTC; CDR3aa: CSVGGLGNEQYF
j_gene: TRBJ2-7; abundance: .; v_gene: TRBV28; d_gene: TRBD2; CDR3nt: TGTGCCAGCAGCGATGGGACTAGCGGGGGACGAAACTTC; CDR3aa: CASSDGTSGGRNF
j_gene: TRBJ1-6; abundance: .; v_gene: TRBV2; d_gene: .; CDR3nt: TGTGCCAGCAGTGTCATGCGGCAGGGCTACAATTCACCCCTCCACTTT; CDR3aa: CASSVMRQGYNSPLHF
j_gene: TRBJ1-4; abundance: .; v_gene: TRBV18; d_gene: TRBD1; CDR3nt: TGTGCCAGCTCACCACCGAACAGGGGAAGGGAAAAACTGTTTTTT; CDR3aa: CASSPPNRGREKLFF
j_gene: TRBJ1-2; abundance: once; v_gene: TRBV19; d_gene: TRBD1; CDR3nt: TGTGCCAGTAGTATGCCAGGGGGCTTTAACTATGGCTACACCTTC; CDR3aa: CASSMPGGFNYGYTF
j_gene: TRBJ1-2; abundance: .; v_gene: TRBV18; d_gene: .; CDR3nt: TGTGCCAGCTCACCACCACAGGGCTACTATGGCTACACCTTC; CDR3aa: CASSPPQGYYGYTF
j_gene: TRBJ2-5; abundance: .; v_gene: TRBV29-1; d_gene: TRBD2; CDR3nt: TGCAGCCTAGCGGGCAGCGGGAGGGGGACGGGGACCCAGTACTTC; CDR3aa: CSLAGSGRGTGTQYF
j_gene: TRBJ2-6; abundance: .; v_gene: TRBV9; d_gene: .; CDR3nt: TGTGCCAGCAGCCCCCGACAGGAGATTAGGGGCTCTGGGGCCAACGTCCTGACTTTC; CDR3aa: CASSPRQEIRGSGANVLTF
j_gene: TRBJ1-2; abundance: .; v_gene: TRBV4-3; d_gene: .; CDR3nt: TGCGCCAGCAGCCAAGATCAAGACCCGCGACGGGGGTGGGGCTACACCTTC; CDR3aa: CASSQDQDPRRGWGYTF
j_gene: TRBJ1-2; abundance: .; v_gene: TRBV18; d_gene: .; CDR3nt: TGTGCCAGCTCACCACCAGGGGTGGTAGGCGGCTACACCTTC; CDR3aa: CASSPPGVVGGYTF
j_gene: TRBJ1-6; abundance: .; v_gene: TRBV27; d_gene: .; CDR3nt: TGTGCCAGCAGTTTAGGACAGTACGGACTTAATTCACCCCTCCACTTT; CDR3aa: CASSLGQYGLNSPLHF
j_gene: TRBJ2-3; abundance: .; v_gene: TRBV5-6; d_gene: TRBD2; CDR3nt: TGTGCCAGCAGCTTGGGACTAGCGGGGGTGGATACGCAGTATTTT; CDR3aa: CASSLGLAGVDTQYF
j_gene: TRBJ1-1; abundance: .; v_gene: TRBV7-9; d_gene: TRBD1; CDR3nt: TGTGTCAGCAGCCGCAGGGGGCGCGACACTGAAGCTTTCTTT; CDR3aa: CVSSRRGRDTEAFF
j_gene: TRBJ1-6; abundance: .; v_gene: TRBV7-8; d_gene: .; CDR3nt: TGTGCCAGCAGCTTCGCCGGACAGAGCTCCTATAATTCACCCCTCCACTTT; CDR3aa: CASSFAGQSSYNSPLHF
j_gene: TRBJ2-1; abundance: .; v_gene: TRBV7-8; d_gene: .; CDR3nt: TGTGCCAGCAGCTTAACGGCGGTCATATACAATGAGCAGTTCTTC; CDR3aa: CASSLTAVIYNEQFF
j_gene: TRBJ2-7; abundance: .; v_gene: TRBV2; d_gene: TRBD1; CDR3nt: TGTGCCAGCTCCGACAGGGCCTACGAGCAGTACTTC; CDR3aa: CASSDRAYEQYF
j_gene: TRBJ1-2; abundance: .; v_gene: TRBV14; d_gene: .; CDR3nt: TGTGCCAGCAGCCGAAGCGGTCCTGACTATGGCTACACCTTC; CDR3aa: CASSRSGPDYGYTF
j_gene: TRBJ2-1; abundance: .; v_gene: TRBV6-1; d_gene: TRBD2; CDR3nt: TGTGCCAGCAGGGGGGGTCTAGCGGCATCCAATGAGCAGTTCTTC; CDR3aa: CASRGGLAASNEQFF
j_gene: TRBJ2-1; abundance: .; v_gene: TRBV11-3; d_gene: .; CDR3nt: TGTGCCAGCAGCATCAGGGGTCATGAGCAGTTCTTC; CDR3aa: CASSIRGHEQFF
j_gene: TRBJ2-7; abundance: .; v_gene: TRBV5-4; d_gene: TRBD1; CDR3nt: TGTGCCAGTACTCATACAGGGGGCTTCGAGCAGTACTTC; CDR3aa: CASTHTGGFEQYF
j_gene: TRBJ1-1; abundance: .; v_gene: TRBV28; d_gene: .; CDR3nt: TGTCTGGCGGGGGGCCTGAACACTGAAGCTTTCTTT; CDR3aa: CLAGGLNTEAFF
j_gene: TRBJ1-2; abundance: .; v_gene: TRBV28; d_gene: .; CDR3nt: TGTGCCAGCAGTTTTGGCCAGAACTATGGCTACACCTTC; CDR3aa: CASSFGQNYGYTF
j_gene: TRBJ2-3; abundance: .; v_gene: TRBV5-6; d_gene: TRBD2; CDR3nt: TGTGCCAGCAGCCTGGGACTAGCGGGAGTTTCAGATACGCAGTATTTT; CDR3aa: CASSLGLAGVSDTQYF
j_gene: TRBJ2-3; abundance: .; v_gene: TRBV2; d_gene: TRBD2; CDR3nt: TGTGCCAGCGGGAGGGCAGATAGCACAGATACGCAGTATTTT; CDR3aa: CASGRADSTDTQYF
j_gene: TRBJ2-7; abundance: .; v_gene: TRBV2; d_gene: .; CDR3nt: TGTGCCAGCGTGGGGAGTTATGCTAACTACGAGCAGTACTTC; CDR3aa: CASVGSYANYEQYF
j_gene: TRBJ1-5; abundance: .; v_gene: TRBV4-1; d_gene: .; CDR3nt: TGCGCCAGCAGCCAAGAGACAGGAAATAATCAGCCCCAGCATTTT; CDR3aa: CASSQETGNNQPQHF
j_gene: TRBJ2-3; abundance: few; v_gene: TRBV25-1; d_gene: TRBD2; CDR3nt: TGTGCCAGTACTTCTAGCGGGGGGACGGATACGCAGTATTTT; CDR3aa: CASTSSGGTDTQYF
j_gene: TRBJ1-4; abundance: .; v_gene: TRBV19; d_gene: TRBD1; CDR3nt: TGTGCCAGTAAGAGGACAGGGGACCGCAATGAAAAACTGTTTTTT; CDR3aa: CASKRTGDRNEKLFF
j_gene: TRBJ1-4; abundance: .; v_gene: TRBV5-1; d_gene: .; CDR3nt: TGCGCCAGCAGCTTGGGCGGGGGGCTTGAAAAACTGTTTTTT; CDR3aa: CASSLGGGLEKLFF
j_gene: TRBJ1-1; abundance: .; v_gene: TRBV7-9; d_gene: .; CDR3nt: TGTGCCAGCAGCCTTAAGGGGCGAGTTACTGAAGCTTTCTTT; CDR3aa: CASSLKGRVTEAFF
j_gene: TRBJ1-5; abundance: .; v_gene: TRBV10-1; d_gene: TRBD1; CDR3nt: TGCGCCAGCAGCGAGAGACAGGGGGCGATCTACCCGTATAGCAATCAGCCCCAGCATTTT; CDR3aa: CASSERQGAIYPYSNQPQHF
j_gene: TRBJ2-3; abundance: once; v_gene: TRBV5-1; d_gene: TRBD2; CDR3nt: TGCGCCAGCAGCGTACTAGCGGAGAGCACAGATACGCAGTATTTT; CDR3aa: CASSVLAESTDTQYF
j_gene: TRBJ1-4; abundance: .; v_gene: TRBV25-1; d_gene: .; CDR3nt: TGTGCCAGCAGCAAGGGGGGGAACATTGGGGAAAAACTGTTTTTT; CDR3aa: CASSKGGNIGEKLFF
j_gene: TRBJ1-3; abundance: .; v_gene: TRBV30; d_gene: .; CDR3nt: TGTGCCTGGAATCGGTTTTTGGCAGGGAAAGGTGGAAACACCATATATTTT; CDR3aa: CAWNRFLAGKGGNTIYF
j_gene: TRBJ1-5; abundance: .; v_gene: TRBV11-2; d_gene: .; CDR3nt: TGTGCCAGCAGCTTAGGCCCAGCGGTCAATCAGCCCCAGCATTTT; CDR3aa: CASSLGPAVNQPQHF
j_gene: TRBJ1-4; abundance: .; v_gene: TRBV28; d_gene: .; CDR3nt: TGTGCCAGCAGTTTCCAACAGGGTCCTAATGAAAAACTGTTTTTT; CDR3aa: CASSFQQGPNEKLFF